Each of the 16 T cell receptor beta chains below was sequenced from the same sample in a study of T-cell memory formation after mild COVID-19 (dated by TCRdb to the early 2020s). Libraries came from 5' RACE. Sequenced using an Illumina NovaSeq 6000. TCRdb trimmed public reads at Q25 via fastp, called clones via MiXCR and kept in-frame beta chains. Every entry covers one CDR3 protein and lists the most common genes and DNA from its rows. A total of roughly 160,000 distinct CDR3 sequences appear in this sample, over 10% of them only once. Jointly, the top ten make up 3.3% of the sample. The source material was PBMCs or a T cell subset sorted from them (not recorded which). All receptors come from a man in his late teens or twenties who had mild COVID-19 (a few samples of this study predate the infection). The sample titles of this study are shuffled in the database, so cell type and time point are left out; the donor was told from shared clones.

There are a few counts of this clonotype. This chain joins TRBV2 and TRBJ1-2; D call uncertain. V dropped 2 bases and J dropped 4 bases, with 5 bases sitting between them. Germline V gene data show CDR1 as SNHLY and CDR2 as FYNNEI. This CDR3 comprises 12 residues. CDR3 coding DNA: TGTGCCAGCAGTGAATCCAGCTATGGCTACACCTTC. Protein sequence: CASSESSYGYTF.

The chain uses TRBV9 and TRBJ2-5, with D perhaps matching TRBD1 (6 bases). Trimming stripped 0 bases from V and 3 bases from J, with 9 bases between. Germline V lookup: CDR1 SGDLS, CDR2 YYNGEE. The CDR3 length is 14 residues. The DNA of the CDR3 is TGTGCCAGCAGCGTAGGGGCAGGGGAAGAGACCCAGTACTTC. The encoded protein is CASSVGAGEETQYF.

The V gene is TRBV5-1, the J gene TRBJ2-7; D gene uncertain. Germline V gene sequence: CDR1 SGHRS, CDR2 YFSETQ. The CDR3 extends over 16 amino acids. The ends were cut back, 4 bases at V and 0 bases at J, with 17 bases in the middle. The CDR3: CASSPYRASSSYEQYF. The CDR3 DNA reads TGCGCCAGCAGCCCTTATCGGGCTTCAAGCTCCTACGAGCAGTACTTC.

This chain joins TRBV7-3 and TRBJ2-7; D possibly corresponds to TRBD2 (7 bases). CDR1 and CDR2 from the germline V gene are SGHTA and FQGTGA. CDR3 length: 16 amino acids. The V and J ends lost 1 base and 7 bases respectively, with 20 bases between them. CDR3 sequence: CASSLKICGGAFEQYV. In nucleotides, the CDR3 is TGTGCCAGCAGCTTAAAGATTTGTGGGGGGGCGTTTGAGCAGTACGTC.

The genes are TRBV11-2 and TRBJ2-1, with D hard to call. Per the germline V gene, CDR1 is SGHAT and CDR2 is FQNNGV. This CDR3 contains 16 residues. Between the trimmed V and J ends, which lost 0 bases and 4 bases, there was a span of 13 bases. CDR3 bases: TGTGCCAGCAGCTTAGAGCCCTTCTCAGGTTACAATGAGCAGTTCTTC. This codes for CASSLEPFSGYNEQFF.

By frequency in the sample, this clonotype is medium-sized. V and J are TRBV5-1 and TRBJ2-7; 8 bases fit TRBD1. This CDR3 is built from 14 residues. Germline CDR1 SGHRS, CDR2 YFSETQ. The CDR3 spells CASSLTSGTGTLFV. CDR3 bases: TGCGCCAGCAGCTTGACCTCCGGGACAGGCACATTGTTCGTC.

The chain is built from TRBV11-2 and TRBJ1-3; no clear D. Germline assignment: CDR1 SGHAT and CDR2 FQNNGV. This CDR3 is built from 16 residues. V lost 2 bases and J lost 3, with 14 bases in between. The chain's CDR3 is CASSLSAAGIGNTIYF. Here the CDR3 DNA reads TGTGCCAGCAGCTTATCGGCGGCAGGCATTGGAAACACCATATATTTT.

In its sample, this clonotype was seen a few times. The V call is TRBV7-2, the J call TRBJ1-2; 8 bases are shared with TRBD1. Germline CDR1 is SGHTA and CDR2 is FQGNSA. V gave up 2 bases and J gave up 0 bases; unmatched junction bases: 2. The CDR3 contains 15 residues. The CDR3 bases are TGTGCCAGCAGCTTACGGGACAGGACTAACTATGGCTACACCTTC. This sequence encodes CASSLRDRTNYGYTF.

This clonotype was detected ten times or more. The chain uses TRBV20-1 and TRBJ1-6; 8 bases are shared with TRBD1. Germline V gene data show CDR1 as DFQATT and CDR2 as SNEGSKA (reference sequence). The CDR3 length is 16 residues. After removal of 6 bases from V and 10 bases from J, the junction contained 17 bases not matched to a gene. The CDR3 bases are TGCAGTGCCTTTTCCCGACAGGGGATGAGTTGGTCACCCCTCCACTTT. It yields the protein CSAFSRQGMSWSPLHF.

V gene TRBV5-1 combines with J gene TRBJ1-6; TRBD1 agrees at 7 bases. After removal of 1 base from V and 0 bases from J, the junction contained 7 bases not matched to a gene. Germline V gives CDR1 SGHRS, CDR2 YFSETQ. This CDR3 region has 18 residues. The CDR3 here is CASSLNWGQSSYNSPLHF. The CDR3 bases are TGCGCCAGCAGCTTGAACTGGGGACAGAGCTCCTATAATTCACCCCTCCACTTT.

The chain uses TRBV5-1 and TRBJ2-7, with TRBD2 as a possible D gene (8 bases). The germline gives CDR1 SGHRS, CDR2 YFSETQ. Trimming shortened V by 7 bases and J by 6 bases, and 23 bases separated the two germline ends. The CDR3 spans 15 residues. The CDR3 DNA sequence: TGCGCCAGCGCCAGGGGGGCGGGGGGAGAAGCCGAGCAGTACTTC. This encodes CASARGAGGEAEQYF.

This clonotype was recorded a few times. The J gene is TRBJ1-6, the V gene TRBV6-4; D is ambiguous. Germline V gene data show CDR1 as MRHNA and CDR2 as SNTAGT. The V end lost 2 bases, the J end lost 4 bases, and 6 bases lay between the germline ends. The CDR3 consists of 14 residues. The CDR3 protein is CASSDNGYNSPLHF. For the CDR3, the DNA is TGTGCCAGCAGTGACAACGGGTATAATTCACCCCTCCACTTT.

This clonotype has a count of ten or more. DNA of the CDR3: TGCGCCAGCAGCCGATGGGGGCCCGGGCAAATAGCCAAAAACATTCAGTACTTC. It codes for CASSRWGPGQIAKNIQYF. The chain recombines TRBV4-3 with TRBJ2-4; possible D gene TRBD1, 6 bases. V was trimmed by 4 bases and J by 0 bases, leaving 19 bases between them. This CDR3 is 18 amino acids long. CDR1 is LGHNA, CDR2 YSLEER, per germline.

This clonotype was found a few times. The V call is TRBV7-9, the J call TRBJ2-5, with 10 bases matching TRBD2. Germline values: CDR1 SEHNR, CDR2 FQNEAQ (reference sequence). With V trimmed by 5 bases and J by 2 bases, 8 bases remained unmatched. CDR3 length equals 16 residues. CDR3: CASSGRTSGEQETQYF. DNA of the CDR3: TGTGCCAGCAGCGGACGGACTAGCGGAGAGCAAGAGACCCAGTACTTC.

This clonotype has only a few counts. V and J are TRBV7-9 and TRBJ1-4; tentatively, D is TRBD1 (5 bases). The CDR3 contains 14 residues. Germline V gene lookup returns CDR1 SEHNR and CDR2 FQNEAQ (reference sequence). With 4 bases removed from V and 4 bases from J, the gap between germline ends came to 10 bases. The CDR3 sequence is CASSYGTRNEKLFF. CDR3 nucleotide sequence: TGTGCCAGCAGCTACGGGACCCGTAATGAAAAACTGTTTTTT. The full variable domain, with the rest looked up from reference TRBV7-9 and TRBJ1-4, is DTGVSQNPRHKITKRGQNVTFRCDPISEHNRLYWYRQTLGQGPEFLTYFQNEAQLEKSRLLSDRFSAERPKGSFSTLEIQRTEQGDSAMYLCASSYGTRNEKLFFGSGTQLSVL.

The chain carries TRBV12-3 or TRBV12-4 and TRBJ1-5; D call uncertain. The ends were cut back, 5 bases at V and 6 bases at J, with 11 bases in the middle. This CDR3 comprises 13 residues. In DNA, the CDR3 is TGTGCCAGCAGTAAGACTTTTACTCAGCCCCAGCATTTT. This gives the protein CASSKTFTQPQHF.